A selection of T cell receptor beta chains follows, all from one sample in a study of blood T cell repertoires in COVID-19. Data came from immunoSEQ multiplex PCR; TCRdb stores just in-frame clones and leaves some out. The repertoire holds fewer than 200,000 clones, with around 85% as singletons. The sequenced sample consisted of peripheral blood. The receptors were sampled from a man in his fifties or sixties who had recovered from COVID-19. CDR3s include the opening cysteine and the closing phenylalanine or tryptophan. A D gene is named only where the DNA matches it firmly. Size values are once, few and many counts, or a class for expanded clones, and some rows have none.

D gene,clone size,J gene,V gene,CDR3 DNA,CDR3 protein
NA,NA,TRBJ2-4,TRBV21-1,TGTGCCAGCAGCAAAGGGGGACAGGGGGCCATAGTGGCCAAAAACATTCAGTACTTC,CASSKGGQGAIVAKNIQYF
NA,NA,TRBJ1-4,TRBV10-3,TGTGCCATCAGTGAGTCTAGGGGAGGAGAAAAACTGTTTTTT,CAISESRGGEKLFF
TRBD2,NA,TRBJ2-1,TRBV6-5,TGTGCCAGCAGTTCCTGGGGACTAGCGGGGGGGAATGAGCAGTTCTTC,CASSSWGLAGGNEQFF
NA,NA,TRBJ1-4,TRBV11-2,TGTGCCAGCAGCTTAGTGGGCAGGAAAAATGAAAAACTGTTTTTT,CASSLVGRKNEKLFF
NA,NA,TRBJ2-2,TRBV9,TGTGCCAGCAGCGTAGCTCACGGCCGGAAAGCGTCGGGCACCGGGGAGCTGTTTTTT,CASSVAHGRKASGTGELFF
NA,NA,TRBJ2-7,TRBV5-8,TGTGCCAGCAGTTTCGACAGGGCGGGGGAGCAGTACTTC,CASSFDRAGEQYF
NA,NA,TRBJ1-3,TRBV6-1,TGTGCCAGCAGTGAAGGTTGGACAGTACACACCATATATTTT,CASSEGWTVHTIYF
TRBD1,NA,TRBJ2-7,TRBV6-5,TGTGCCAGCAGGCCGGGACAGGGATATGCCTACGAGCAGTACTTC,CASRPGQGYAYEQYF
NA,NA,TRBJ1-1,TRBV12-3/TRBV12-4,TGTGCCAGCAGCCTACCGATTAACACTGAAGCTTTCTTT,CASSLPINTEAFF
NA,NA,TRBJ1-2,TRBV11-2,TGTGCCAGCAGCTTAGAGGGCTCCAGGCATCGAGGCTACACCTTC,CASSLEGSRHRGYTF
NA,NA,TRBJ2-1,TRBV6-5,TGTGCCAGCAGGGATTTGGGGGGCAATGAGCAGTTCTTC,CASRDLGGNEQFF
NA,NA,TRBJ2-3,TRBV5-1,TGCGCCAGCAGCTTGAATCAGGGAACAGATACGCAGTATTTT,CASSLNQGTDTQYF
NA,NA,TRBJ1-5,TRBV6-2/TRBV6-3,TGTGCCAGCAGTACAACAGGGCCCAGGCCCCAGCATTTT,CASSTTGPRPQHF
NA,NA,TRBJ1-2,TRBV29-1,TGCAGCGTTGGGAGGGGATTGGATGGCTACACCTTC,CSVGRGLDGYTF
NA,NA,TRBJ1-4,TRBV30,TGTGCCTGGAGAAGGGGTACGGACGTAAAACTGTTTTTT,CAWRRGTDVKLFF
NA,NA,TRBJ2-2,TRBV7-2,TGTGCCAGCAGCTTAGTCCAGGGCGCCGGGGAGCTGTTTTTT,CASSLVQGAGELFF
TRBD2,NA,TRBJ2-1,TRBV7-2,TGTGCCAGCAGCCCCCGTGGGGCGGGGGGGGCCAATGAGCAGTTCTTC,CASSPRGAGGANEQFF
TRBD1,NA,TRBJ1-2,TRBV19,TGTGCCAGTAGTAAACAGGGGCCTTGGGATGGCTACACCTTC,CASSKQGPWDGYTF
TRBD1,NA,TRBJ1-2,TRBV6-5,TGTGCCAGCAGGATGGACAGGTTATATGGCTACACCTTC,CASRMDRLYGYTF
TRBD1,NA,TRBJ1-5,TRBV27,TGTGCCAGCAGTTACAGGGGGGGAACCTATAGCAATCAGCCCCAGCATTTT,CASSYRGGTYSNQPQHF
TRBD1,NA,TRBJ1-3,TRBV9,TGTGCCAGCAGCGTAGCCCCGACAGGGAGTGACGGAAACACCATATATTTT,CASSVAPTGSDGNTIYF
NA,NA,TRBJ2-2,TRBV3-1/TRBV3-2,TGTGCCAGCAGCCAAGGACTGATCACCGGGGAGCTGTTTTTT,CASSQGLITGELFF
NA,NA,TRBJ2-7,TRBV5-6,TGTGCCAGTCAATACGGGGGACAGAACTACGAGCAGTACTTC,CASQYGGQNYEQYF
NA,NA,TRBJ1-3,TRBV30,TGTGCCTGGAGCCTCGGGAACACCATATATTTT,CAWSLGNTIYF
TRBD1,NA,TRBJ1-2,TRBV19,TGTGCCAGTAGCTGGGACAGGGACGGTTCTGGCTACACCTTC,CASSWDRDGSGYTF
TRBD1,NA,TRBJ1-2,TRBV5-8,TGTGCCAGCAGCTCGCGGTCTACAGGGGGGCATGGCTACACCTTC,CASSSRSTGGHGYTF
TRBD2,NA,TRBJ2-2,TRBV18,TGTGCCAGCTCACCGGGACTAGCGGGAACGAACACCGGGGAGCTGTTTTTT,CASSPGLAGTNTGELFF
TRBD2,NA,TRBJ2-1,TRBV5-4,TGTGCCAGCAGCCGCGGGGGGGCCGAATCATATGAGCAGTTCTTC,CASSRGGAESYEQFF
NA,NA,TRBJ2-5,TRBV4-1,TGCGCCAGCAGCCAACCTACGGACAAGGTAGAGACCCAGTACTTC,CASSQPTDKVETQYF
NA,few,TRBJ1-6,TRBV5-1,TGCGCCAGCAGCTTGGCTGGGGCAGGGGAAAATAATTCACCCCTCCACTTT,CASSLAGAGENNSPLHF
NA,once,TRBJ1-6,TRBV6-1,TGTGCCAGCAGTGAAAGACAGAAAAGAAATTCACCCCTCCACTTT,CASSERQKRNSPLHF